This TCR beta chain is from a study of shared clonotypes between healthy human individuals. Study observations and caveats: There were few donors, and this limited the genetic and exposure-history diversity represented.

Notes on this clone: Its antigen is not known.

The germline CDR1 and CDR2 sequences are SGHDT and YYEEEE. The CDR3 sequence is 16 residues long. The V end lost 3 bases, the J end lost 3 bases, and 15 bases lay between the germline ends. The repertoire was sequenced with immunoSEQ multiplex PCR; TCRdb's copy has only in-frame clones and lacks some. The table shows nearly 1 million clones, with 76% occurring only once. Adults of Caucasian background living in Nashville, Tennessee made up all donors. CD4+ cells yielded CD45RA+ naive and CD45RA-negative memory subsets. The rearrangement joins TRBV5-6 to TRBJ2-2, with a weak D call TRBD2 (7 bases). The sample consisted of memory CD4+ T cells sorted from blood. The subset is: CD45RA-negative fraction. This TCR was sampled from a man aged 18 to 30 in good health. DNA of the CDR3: TGTGCCAGCAGCTCCCTGGGGGGGGCGGACACCGGGGAGCTGTTTTTT. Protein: CASSSLGGADTGELFF.